This entry lists 4 T cell receptor beta chains sequenced from one sample in a study of monozygotic twins with inflammatory bowel disease. TCRdb reanalyzed the 5' RACE reads and collapses them to one entry per CDR3 protein, without DNA. This table holds around 220,000 distinct CDR3 sequences. Material for sequencing was blood. The receptor set was obtained from a human donor with ulcerative colitis or Crohn's disease, or a healthy co-twin of an affected twin (not recorded which).

The chain joins TRBV6-4 to TRBJ2-5; TCRdb names TRBD1, which stays unverified in the absence of DNA. This CDR3 comprises 19 residues. Germline-derived CDR1 and CDR2 are MRHNA and SNTAGT. CDR3 amino acids: CASSDSANWGHMYQETQYF.

The chain is built from TRBV3-1 and TRBJ1-3. Germline values: CDR1 LGHDT, CDR2 YNNKEL (reference sequence). The CDR3 has 13 residues. CDR3 region: CASSQGNGNTIYF.

V usage is TRBV12-3 or TRBV12-4 and J usage is TRBJ1-5; TCRdb's D call, TRBD1, is unchecked because there is no DNA. The CDR3 sequence is 14 residues long. The CDR3 sequence: CASSLGGAAQPQHF.

The genes are TRBV20-1 and TRBJ2-1; TCRdb selects TRBD2, and the lack of DNA leaves this call unchecked. Germline-derived CDR1 and CDR2 are DFQATT and SNEGSKA (reference sequence). The length of the CDR3 is 14 residues. This chain's CDR3 is CSASFLARTNEQFF.